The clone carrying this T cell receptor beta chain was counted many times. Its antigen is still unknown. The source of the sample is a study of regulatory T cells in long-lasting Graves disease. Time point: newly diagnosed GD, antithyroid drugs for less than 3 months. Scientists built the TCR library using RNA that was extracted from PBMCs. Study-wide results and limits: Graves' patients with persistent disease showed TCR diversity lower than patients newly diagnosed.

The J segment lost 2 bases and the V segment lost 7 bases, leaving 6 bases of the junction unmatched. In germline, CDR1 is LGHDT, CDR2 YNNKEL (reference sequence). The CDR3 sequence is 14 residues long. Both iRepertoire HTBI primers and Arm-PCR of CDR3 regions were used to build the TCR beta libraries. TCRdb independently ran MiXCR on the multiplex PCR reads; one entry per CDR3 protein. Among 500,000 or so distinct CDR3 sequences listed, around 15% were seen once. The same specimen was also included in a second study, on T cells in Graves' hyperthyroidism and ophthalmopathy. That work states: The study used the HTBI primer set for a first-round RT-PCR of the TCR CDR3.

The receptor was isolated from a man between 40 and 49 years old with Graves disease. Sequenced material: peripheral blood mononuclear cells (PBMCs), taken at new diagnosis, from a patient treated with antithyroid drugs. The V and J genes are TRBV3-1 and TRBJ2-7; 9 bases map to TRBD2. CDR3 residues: CASTGLATAYEQYF. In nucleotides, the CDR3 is TGTGCCAGCACAGGACTAGCGACCGCCTACGAGCAGTACTTC.